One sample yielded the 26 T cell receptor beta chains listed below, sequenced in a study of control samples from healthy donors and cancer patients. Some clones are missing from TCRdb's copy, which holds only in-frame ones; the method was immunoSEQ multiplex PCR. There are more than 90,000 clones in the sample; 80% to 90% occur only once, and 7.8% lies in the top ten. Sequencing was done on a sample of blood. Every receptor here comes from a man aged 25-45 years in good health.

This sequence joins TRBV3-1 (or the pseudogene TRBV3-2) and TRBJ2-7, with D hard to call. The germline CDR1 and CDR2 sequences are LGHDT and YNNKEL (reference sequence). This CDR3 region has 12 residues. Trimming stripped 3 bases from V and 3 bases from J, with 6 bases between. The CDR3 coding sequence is TGTGCCAGCAGCCAGACTCGCTACGAGCAGTACTTC. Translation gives CASSQTRYEQYF.

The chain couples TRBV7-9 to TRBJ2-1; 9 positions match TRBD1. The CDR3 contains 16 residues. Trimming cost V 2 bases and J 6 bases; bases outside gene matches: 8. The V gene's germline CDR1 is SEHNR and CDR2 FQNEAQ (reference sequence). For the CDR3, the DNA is TGTGCCAGCAGCTTACTCGGGACAGGGCTTGCCAATGAGCAGTTCTTC. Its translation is CASSLLGTGLANEQFF.

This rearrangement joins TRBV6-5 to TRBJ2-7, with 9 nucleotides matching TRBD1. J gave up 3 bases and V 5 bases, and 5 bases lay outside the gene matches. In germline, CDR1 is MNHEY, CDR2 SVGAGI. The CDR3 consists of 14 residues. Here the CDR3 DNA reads TGTGCCAGCAGTCCACCGGGACAGGGCTACGAGCAGTACTTC. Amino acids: CASSPPGQGYEQYF.

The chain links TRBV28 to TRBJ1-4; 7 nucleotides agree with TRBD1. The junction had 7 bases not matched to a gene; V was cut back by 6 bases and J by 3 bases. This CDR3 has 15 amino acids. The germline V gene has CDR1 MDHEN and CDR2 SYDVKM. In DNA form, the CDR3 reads TGTGCCAGCAGAAGACAGGGCGGGTCTAATGAAAAACTGTTTTTT. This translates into CASRRQGGSNEKLFF.

CDR3 residues: CASRNTGNTEAFF. The CDR3 bases are TGTGCCAGCAGAAATACAGGGAACACTGAAGCTTTCTTT. The J gene is TRBJ1-1, the V gene TRBV6-5; possibly TRBD1 for D (5 bases). Trimming pared 6 bases from V and 1 base from J, leaving 9 bases between. CDR3 length: 13 amino acids. CDR1 and CDR2 from the germline V gene are MNHEY and SVGAGI.

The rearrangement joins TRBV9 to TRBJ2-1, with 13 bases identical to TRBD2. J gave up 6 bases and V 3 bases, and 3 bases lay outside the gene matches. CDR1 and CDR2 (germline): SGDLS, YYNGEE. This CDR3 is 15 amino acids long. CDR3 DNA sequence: TGTGCCAGCAGCGCGGGACTAGCGGGGAGCAATGAGCAGTTCTTC. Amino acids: CASSAGLAGSNEQFF.

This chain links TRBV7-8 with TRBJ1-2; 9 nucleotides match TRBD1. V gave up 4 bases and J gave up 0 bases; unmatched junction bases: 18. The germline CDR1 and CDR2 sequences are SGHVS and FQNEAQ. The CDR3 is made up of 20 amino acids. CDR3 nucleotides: TGTGCCAGCAGCTCTCGGATGGACAGGGGAGGGGCAACTTCTAACTATGGCTACACCTTC. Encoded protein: CASSSRMDRGGATSNYGYTF.

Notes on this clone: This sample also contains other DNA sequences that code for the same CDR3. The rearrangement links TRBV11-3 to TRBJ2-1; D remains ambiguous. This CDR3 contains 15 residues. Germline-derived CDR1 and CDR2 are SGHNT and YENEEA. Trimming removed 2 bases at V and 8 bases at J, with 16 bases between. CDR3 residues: CASSLSVYHSDEQFF. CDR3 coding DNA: TGTGCCAGCAGCTTAAGCGTCTACCATTCGGATGAGCAGTTCTTC.

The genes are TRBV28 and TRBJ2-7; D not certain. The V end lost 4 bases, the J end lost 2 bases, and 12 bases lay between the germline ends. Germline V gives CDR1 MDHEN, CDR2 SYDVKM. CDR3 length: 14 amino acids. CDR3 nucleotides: TGTGCCAGCAGTTCCCCCCTTCGTACCTACGAGCAGTACTTC. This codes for CASSSPLRTYEQYF.

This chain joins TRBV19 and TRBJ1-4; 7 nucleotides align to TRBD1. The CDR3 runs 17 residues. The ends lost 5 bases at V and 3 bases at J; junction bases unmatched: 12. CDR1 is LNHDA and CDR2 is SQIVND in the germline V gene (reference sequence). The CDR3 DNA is TGTGCCAGTAGTTCGGCGATAACCGGGACAGCTAATGAAAAACTGTTTTTT. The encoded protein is CASSSAITGTANEKLFF.

CDR3 protein: CASRGLGYNEQFF. The CDR3 DNA is TGTGCCAGCAGGGGACTAGGGTACAATGAGCAGTTCTTC. The V gene is TRBV27, the J gene TRBJ2-1, with 8 bases identical to TRBD2. This CDR3 is 13 amino acids long. V gave up 6 bases and J gave up 4 bases; unmatched junction bases: 2. Germline loops: CDR1 MNHEY, CDR2 SMNVEV (reference sequence).

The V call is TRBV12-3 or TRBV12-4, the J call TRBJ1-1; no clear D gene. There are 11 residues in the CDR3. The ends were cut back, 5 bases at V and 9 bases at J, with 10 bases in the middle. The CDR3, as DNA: TGTGCCAGCAGTCGATCCTCCAAAGCTTTCTTT. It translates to CASSRSSKAFF.

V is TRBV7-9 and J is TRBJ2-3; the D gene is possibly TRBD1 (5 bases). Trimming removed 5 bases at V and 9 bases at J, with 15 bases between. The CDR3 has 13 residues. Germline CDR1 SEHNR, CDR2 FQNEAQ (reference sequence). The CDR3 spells CASSLSTKGTQYF. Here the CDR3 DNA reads TGTGCCAGCAGCCTAAGTACTAAGGGGACGCAGTATTTT.

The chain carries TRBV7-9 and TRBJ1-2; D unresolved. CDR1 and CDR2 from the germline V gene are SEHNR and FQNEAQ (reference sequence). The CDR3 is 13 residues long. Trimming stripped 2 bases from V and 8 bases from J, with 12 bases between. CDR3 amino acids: CASSLFPGQGYTF. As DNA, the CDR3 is TGTGCCAGCAGCTTATTTCCAGGTCAAGGCTACACCTTC.

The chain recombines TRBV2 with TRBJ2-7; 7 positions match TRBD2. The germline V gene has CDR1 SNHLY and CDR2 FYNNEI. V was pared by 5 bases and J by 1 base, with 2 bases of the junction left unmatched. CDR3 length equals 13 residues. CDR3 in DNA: TGTGCCAGCAGTCGGCGGGGGTCCTACGAGCAGTACGTC. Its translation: CASSRRGSYEQYV.

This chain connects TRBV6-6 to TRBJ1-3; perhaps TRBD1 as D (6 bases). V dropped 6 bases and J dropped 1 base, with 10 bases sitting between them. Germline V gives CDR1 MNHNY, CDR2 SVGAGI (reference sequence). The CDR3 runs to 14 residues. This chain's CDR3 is CASRPGTSGNTIYF. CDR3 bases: TGTGCCAGCAGGCCCGGGACATCTGGAAACACCATATATTTT.

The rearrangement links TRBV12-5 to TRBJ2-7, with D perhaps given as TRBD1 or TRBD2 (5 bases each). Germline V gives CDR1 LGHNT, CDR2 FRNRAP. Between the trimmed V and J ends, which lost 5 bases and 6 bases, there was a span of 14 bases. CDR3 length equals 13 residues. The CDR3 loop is CASGPGTPREQYF. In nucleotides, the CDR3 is TGTGCTAGTGGTCCCGGGACCCCGCGCGAGCAGTACTTC.

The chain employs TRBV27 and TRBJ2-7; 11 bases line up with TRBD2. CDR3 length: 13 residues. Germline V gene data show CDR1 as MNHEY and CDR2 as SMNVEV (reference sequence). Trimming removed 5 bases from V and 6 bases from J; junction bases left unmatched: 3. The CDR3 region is CASSPGLAVEQYF. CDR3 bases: TGTGCCAGCAGTCCGGGACTAGCGGTCGAGCAGTACTTC.

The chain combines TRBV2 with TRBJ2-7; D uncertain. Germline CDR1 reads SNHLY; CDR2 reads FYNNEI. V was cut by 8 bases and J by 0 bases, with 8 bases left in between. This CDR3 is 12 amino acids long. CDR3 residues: CASVASSYEQYF. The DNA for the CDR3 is TGTGCCAGCGTGGCCAGCTCCTACGAGCAGTACTTC.

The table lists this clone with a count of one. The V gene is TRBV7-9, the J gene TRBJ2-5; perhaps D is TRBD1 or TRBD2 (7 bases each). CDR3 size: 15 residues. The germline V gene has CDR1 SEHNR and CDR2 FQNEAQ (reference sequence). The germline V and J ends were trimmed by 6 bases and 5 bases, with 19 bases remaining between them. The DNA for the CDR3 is TGTGCCAGCAGTAGCGGAGGGAGGGGGCGTGAGACCCAGTACTTC. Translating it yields CASSSGGRGRETQYF.

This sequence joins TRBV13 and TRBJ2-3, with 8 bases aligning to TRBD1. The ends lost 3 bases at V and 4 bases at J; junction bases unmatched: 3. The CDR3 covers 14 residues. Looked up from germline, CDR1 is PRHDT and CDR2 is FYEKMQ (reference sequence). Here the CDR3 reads CASSFRGRPDTQYF. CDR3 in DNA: TGTGCCAGCAGCTTCAGGGGGCGCCCAGATACGCAGTATTTT. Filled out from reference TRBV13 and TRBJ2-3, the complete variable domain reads AAGVIQSPRHLIKEKRETATLKCYPIPRHDTVYWYQQGPGQDPQFLISFYEKMQSDKGSIPDRFSAQQFSDYHSELNMSSLELGDSALYFCASSFRGRPDTQYFGPGTRLTVL.

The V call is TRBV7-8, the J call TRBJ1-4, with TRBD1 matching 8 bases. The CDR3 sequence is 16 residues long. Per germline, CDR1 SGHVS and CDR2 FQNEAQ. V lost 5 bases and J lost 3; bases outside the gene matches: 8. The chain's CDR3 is CASSAVGQGPNEKLFF. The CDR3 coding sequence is TGTGCCAGCAGCGCCGTCGGACAGGGCCCTAATGAAAAACTGTTTTTT.

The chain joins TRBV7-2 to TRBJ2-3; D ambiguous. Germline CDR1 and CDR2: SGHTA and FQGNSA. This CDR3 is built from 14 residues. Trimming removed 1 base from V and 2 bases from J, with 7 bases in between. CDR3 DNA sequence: TGTGCCAGCAGCTTAGATCAGCTCACAGATACGCAGTATTTT. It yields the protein CASSLDQLTDTQYF.

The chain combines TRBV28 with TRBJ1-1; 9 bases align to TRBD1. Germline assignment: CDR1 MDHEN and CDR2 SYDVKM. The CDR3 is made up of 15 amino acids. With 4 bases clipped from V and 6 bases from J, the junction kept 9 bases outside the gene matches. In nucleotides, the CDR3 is TGTGCCAGCAGTTCCCCTACAGGGGGCAAGGCTGAAGCTTTCTTT. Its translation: CASSSPTGGKAEAFF.

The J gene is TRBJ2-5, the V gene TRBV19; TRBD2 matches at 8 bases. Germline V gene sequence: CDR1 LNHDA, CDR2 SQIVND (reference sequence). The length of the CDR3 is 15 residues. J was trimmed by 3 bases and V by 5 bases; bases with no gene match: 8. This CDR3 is CASSARGGIEETQYF. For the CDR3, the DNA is TGTGCCAGTAGTGCCCGGGGGGGGATAGAAGAGACCCAGTACTTC.

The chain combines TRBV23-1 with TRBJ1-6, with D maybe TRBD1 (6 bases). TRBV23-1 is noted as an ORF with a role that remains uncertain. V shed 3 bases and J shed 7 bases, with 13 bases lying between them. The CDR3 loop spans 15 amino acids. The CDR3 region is CASSQVAGVNSPLHF. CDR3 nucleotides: TGCGCCAGCAGTCAGGTAGCAGGGGTGAATTCACCCCTCCACTTT.